These 32 T cell receptor beta chains were all obtained from the same sample, sequenced in a study of regulatory T cells in long-lasting Graves disease. Through Arm-PCR of CDR3 regions and iRepertoire HTBI primers, TCR beta libraries were built. TCRdb re-called the multiplex PCR reads through MiXCR, storing one row per CDR3 protein. Of about 290,000 distinct CDR3 sequences listed, 22% were seen once; the top ten hold roughly 56%. This sample's time point: persistent/refractory GD, antithyroid drugs over 5 years with positive TRAb. PBMCs provided the RNA from which the TCR library was made. The sample here was peripheral blood mononuclear cells (PBMCs), taken when the disease was refractory, from a patient treated with antithyroid drugs. These receptors were taken from a female donor with Graves disease.

This clonotype was seen repeatedly, ten times or more. V and J are TRBV28 and TRBJ1-2; D not certain. Per germline, CDR1 MDHEN and CDR2 SYDVKM. This CDR3 spans 14 amino acids. Trimming took off 10 bases at V and 2 bases at J, with 17 bases between the two ends. CDR3 region: CATRSGNQNYGYTF. CDR3 coding DNA: TGTGCCACCAGATCGGGGAATCAGAACTATGGCTACACCTTC.

The chain links TRBV30 to TRBJ2-3; a weak D match, TRBD2 (6 bases). V was trimmed by 2 bases and J by 3 bases, leaving 12 bases between them. CDR1 GTSNPN and CDR2 SVGIG come from the germline V gene (reference sequence). This CDR3 is built from 14 residues. CDR3 nucleotides: TGTGCCTGGAGTCTCGGGAGTAGGACAGATACGCAGTATTTT. Its protein product is CAWSLGSRTDTQYF.

V usage is TRBV2 and J usage is TRBJ1-5; tentatively, D is TRBD1 (5 bases). Germline V gives CDR1 SNHLY, CDR2 FYNNEI. The ends were cut back, 0 bases at V and 6 bases at J, with 15 bases in the middle. The CDR3 covers 16 residues. The CDR3 region has the DNA TGTGCCAGCAGTGAAGCGCGACAGACGTTTAGTCAGCCCCAGCATTTT. It codes for CASSEARQTFSQPQHF.

This clonotype was seen a handful of times. The J gene is TRBJ1-2, the V gene TRBV5-8; D is unclear. There are 15 residues in the CDR3. Germline V lookup: CDR1 SGHTS, CDR2 YDEGEE. Between the trimmed V and J ends, which lost 1 base and 3 bases, there was a span of 13 bases. The CDR3 DNA is TGTGCCAGCAGCTTGAGGTTGCAGGTGGACTATGGCTACACCTTC. It yields the protein CASSLRLQVDYGYTF.

Many counts were recorded for this clonotype. The chain recombines TRBV28 with TRBJ2-5, with a tentative D call TRBD1 (6 bases). CDR1 and CDR2 (germline): MDHEN, SYDVKM. There are 14 residues in the CDR3. Trimming removed 2 bases at V and 0 bases at J, with 7 bases between. CDR3 amino acids: CASSLQGNQETQYF. CDR3 nucleotides: TGTGCCAGCAGTTTACAGGGGAACCAAGAGACCCAGTACTTC.

Many counts were recorded for this clonotype. A junction end diverges from the germline sequence, so it may reflect a read error. This rearrangement joins TRBV18 to TRBJ2-5; D is undetermined. In germline, CDR1 is KGHSH, CDR2 LQKENI. There are 13 residues in the CDR3. The CDR3 reads CASSPPSQETQYF. In nucleotides, the CDR3 is TGTGCCAGCTCGCCACCCTCTCAAGAGACCCAGTACTTC. The variable domain in full, completed from reference TRBV18 and TRBJ2-5, reads NAGVMQNPRHLVRRRGQEARLRCSPMKGHSHVYWYRQLPEEGLKFMVYLQKENIIDESGMPKERFSAEFPKEGPSILRIQQVVRGDSAAYFCASSPPSQETQYFGPGTRLLVL.

The rearrangement joins TRBV28 to TRBJ2-7, with D maybe TRBD2 (6 bases). The CDR3 has 14 amino acids. CDR1 MDHEN and CDR2 SYDVKM come from the germline V gene. V lost 5 bases and J 3 bases, leaving 14 bases between the germline ends. CDR3 DNA: TGTGCCAGCAGTGGCGGGACGGCCGGCTACGAGCAGTACTTC. It encodes CASSGGTAGYEQYF.

This clonotype was observed many times. The CDR3 DNA sequence: TGTGCCAGCAGTTTATTCGCAGGGGGTAGCAATCAGCCCCAGCATTTT. It translates to CASSLFAGGSNQPQHF. The genes are TRBV27 and TRBJ1-5, with TRBD1 identical over 7 bases. The CDR3 spans 16 residues. Unmatched junction bases numbered 3, after V lost 1 base and J lost 0 bases. CDR1 and CDR2 from the germline V gene are MNHEY and SMNVEV (reference sequence).

This clonotype has at least ten counts. The chain has TRBV29-1 and TRBJ2-7; 7 positions agree with TRBD2. Germline CDR1 SQVTM, CDR2 ANQGSEA. There are 16 residues in the CDR3. Unmatched junction bases numbered 12, after V lost 0 bases and J lost 4 bases. Here the CDR3 reads CSVEDRDYLGSYEQYF. The CDR3 coding sequence is TGCAGCGTTGAAGATCGGGACTACCTCGGGAGTTACGAGCAGTACTTC.

This clonotype was found many times. This chain uses TRBV2 with TRBJ2-7, with 10 bases identical to TRBD1. CDR3 length equals 14 residues. Unmatched junction bases numbered 0, after V lost 0 bases and J lost 4 bases. Germline assignment: CDR1 SNHLY and CDR2 FYNNEI. The CDR3 is CASSEAGQGYEQYF. The CDR3 DNA is TGTGCCAGCAGTGAAGCGGGACAGGGGTACGAGCAGTACTTC. Based on the CDR3 plus reference TRBV2 and TRBJ2-7, the full variable domain is EPEVTQTPSHQVTQMGQEVILRCVPISNHLYFYWYRQILGQKVEFLVSFYNNEISEKSEIFDDQFSVERPDGSNFTLKIRSTKLEDSAMYFCASSEAGQGYEQYFGPGTRLTVT.

This clonotype was observed many times. The rearrangement uses TRBV11-2 and TRBJ2-2; D call uncertain. V was cut by 1 base and J by 4 bases, with 10 bases left in between. Germline lookup yields CDR1 SGHAT and CDR2 FQNNGV. This CDR3 contains 15 residues. CDR3 region: CASSLGPSVTGELFF. CDR3 in DNA: TGTGCCAGCAGCTTAGGACCCTCGGTCACCGGGGAGCTGTTTTTT.

This clonotype has only one observation. A single base separates this from a much larger clone, so it may be a read error. V and J are TRBV7-2 and TRBJ2-6, with D hard to call. The germline CDR1 and CDR2 sequences are SGHTA and FQGNSA. V lost 1 base and J 0 bases, leaving 7 bases between the germline ends. The CDR3 consists of 16 residues. CDR3 amino acids: CASSLDGLSGANVLTF. The CDR3 DNA reads as TGTGCCAGCAGCTTAGACGGCCTCTCTGGGGCCAACGTCCTGACTTTC.

There are a few counts of this clonotype. V and J are TRBV20-1 and TRBJ2-5, with TRBD1 as a possible D gene (5 bases). Germline lookup yields CDR1 DFQATT and CDR2 SNEGSKA (reference sequence). V was clipped by 3 bases and J by 5 bases, with 13 bases between them. CDR3 length equals 13 residues. The CDR3 DNA follows: TGCAGTGCTAGCCTGGGGCTGCGGGAGACCCAGTACTTC. Translating gives CSASLGLRETQYF.

This clonotype was found many times. The V gene is TRBV28, the J gene TRBJ2-7; D uncertain. The CDR3 spans 14 residues. Trimming took off 7 bases at V and 5 bases at J, with 18 bases between the two ends. The germline V gene has CDR1 MDHEN and CDR2 SYDVKM. The CDR3 region has the DNA TGTGCCAGCACCCCTTGGGCAGAAGCCCACGAGCAGTACTTC. Protein sequence: CASTPWAEAHEQYF.

The rearrangement links TRBV18 to TRBJ2-3; 7 bases are a match to TRBD1. The CDR3 contains 13 residues. J was trimmed by 6 bases and V by 8 bases; bases with no gene match: 8. CDR1 is KGHSH and CDR2 is LQKENI in the germline V gene. The CDR3 region is CASQRLRGDTQYF. CDR3 DNA sequence: TGTGCCAGCCAGCGACTCAGGGGGGATACGCAGTATTTT.

The DNA for the CDR3 is TGTGCCAGCAGCTTAGGAGGCGGGAGGGGGAATGAGCAGTTCTTC. The encoded protein is CASSLGGGRGNEQFF. The V and J genes are TRBV7-2 and TRBJ2-1; 9 bases map to TRBD2. V shed 1 base, J shed 7 bases, and the junction held 5 bases outside the gene matches. Per germline, CDR1 SGHTA and CDR2 FQGNSA. The CDR3 sequence is 15 residues long.

This clonotype was observed a single time. This rearrangement joins TRBV4-1 to TRBJ1-5; D not certain. This CDR3 region has 15 residues. The germline V gene has CDR1 MGHRA and CDR2 YSYEKL. The ends were cut back, 4 bases at V and 3 bases at J, with 13 bases in the middle. The CDR3 spells CASSPRVGPNQPQHF. The CDR3 region has the DNA TGCGCCAGCAGCCCCCGGGTAGGCCCCAATCAGCCCCAGCATTTT.

This clonotype has a count of ten or more. The chain has TRBV27 and TRBJ2-1; TRBD2 aligns across 13 bases. The germline CDR1 and CDR2 sequences are MNHEY and SMNVEV (reference sequence). The junction had 3 bases not matched to a gene; V was cut back by 1 base and J by 9 bases. The length of the CDR3 is 15 residues. The CDR3, as DNA: TGTGCCAGCAGTTTATTGGGACTAGCGGGATTTGAGCAGTTCTTC. Its translation is CASSLLGLAGFEQFF.

The chain combines TRBV6-2 or TRBV6-3 with TRBJ2-7, with 12 bases fitting TRBD2. The CDR3 totals 15 residues. Germline V gives CDR1 MNHEY, CDR2 SVGEGT. The ends lost 7 bases at V and 6 bases at J; junction bases unmatched: 10. CDR3 coding DNA: TGTGCCAGCAATCCACTAGCGGGAGGTTTCGTCGAGCAGTACTTC. Protein sequence: CASNPLAGGFVEQYF.

This chain uses TRBV4-1 with TRBJ2-4, with a tentative D call TRBD1 (5 bases). Germline-derived CDR1 and CDR2 are MGHRA and YSYEKL. Trimming removed 0 bases from V and 8 bases from J, with 17 bases in between. The CDR3 is 16 residues long. In nucleotides, the CDR3 is TGCGCCAGCAGCCAAGACCAAGGGCAGGGCAAGGACATTCAGTACTTC. This codes for CASSQDQGQGKDIQYF.

This clonotype appeared once. The genes are TRBV27 and TRBJ2-3, with 7 bases fitting TRBD2. The trim removed 2 bases at V and 0 bases at J, leaving 2 bases unmatched. CDR1 MNHEY and CDR2 SMNVEV come from the germline V gene (reference sequence). There are 15 residues in the CDR3. The DNA for the CDR3 is TGTGCCAGCAGTTTACTAGCGGACAGCACAGATACGCAGTATTTT. As protein: CASSLLADSTDTQYF.

Regarding this clonotype: A much larger clone lies one base from this, so it may be a read error. The gene calls are TRBV4-1 and TRBJ2-7; D unclear. Germline V gene data show CDR1 as MGHRA and CDR2 as YSYEKL. The CDR3 length is 14 residues. CDR3 sequence: CDSSLRRAGYEQYF. CDR3 nucleotides: TGCGACAGCAGCCTCCGCAGAGCTGGCTACGAGCAGTACTTC.

The chain uses TRBV20-1 and TRBJ2-2, with TRBD2 matching 8 bases. Unmatched junction bases numbered 4, after V lost 1 base and J lost 9 bases. Looked up from germline, CDR1 is DFQATT and CDR2 is SNEGSKA (reference sequence). The CDR3 is 13 amino acids. The CDR3 sequence is CSARVSGSWELFF. DNA for the CDR3: TGCAGTGCTAGAGTGAGCGGGAGCTGGGAGCTGTTTTTT.

This clonotype has a handful of counts. The chain joins TRBV13 to TRBJ2-2; TRBD1 is a possible D gene (6 bases). Germline CDR1 is PRHDT and CDR2 is FYEKMQ (reference sequence). Trimming took off 5 bases at V and 7 bases at J, with 11 bases between the two ends. The CDR3 is 13 amino acids. This chain's CDR3 is CASSPRTVGELFF. The CDR3, as DNA: TGTGCCAGCAGCCCCAGGACAGTCGGGGAGCTGTTTTTT. Using reference TRBV13 and TRBJ2-2 for the parts outside the CDR3, the full variable domain is AAGVIQSPRHLIKEKRETATLKCYPIPRHDTVYWYQQGPGQDPQFLISFYEKMQSDKGSIPDRFSAQQFSDYHSELNMSSLELGDSALYFCASSPRTVGELFFGEGSRLTVL.

The rearrangement joins TRBV6-2 or TRBV6-3 to TRBJ2-2; TRBD2 agrees at 7 bases. Germline values: CDR1 MNHEY, CDR2 SVGEGT. V trimming: 5 bases; J trimming: 1 base; junction bases outside the gene matches: 10. This CDR3 spans 17 amino acids. This chain's CDR3 is CASSHIPGTKNTGELFF. The CDR3 DNA follows: TGTGCCAGCAGTCACATCCCCGGGACTAAGAACACCGGGGAGCTGTTTTTT.

This clonotype was picked up many times. The rearrangement joins TRBV27 to TRBJ2-7; D uncertain. Germline assignment: CDR1 MNHEY and CDR2 SMNVEV (reference sequence). V lost 6 bases and J 2 bases, leaving 11 bases between the germline ends. The CDR3 has 13 residues. CDR3 DNA sequence: TGTGCCAGCAGCAACCGTGGCCCCTACGAGCAGTACTTC. Protein: CASSNRGPYEQYF.

The sample holds a few counts of this clonotype. The CDR3 nucleotides are TGTGCCAGCAGCTCTTGGGACAGGCCTGCCGAGCAGTACTTC. It specifies CASSSWDRPAEQYF. The V and J genes are TRBV5-6 and TRBJ2-7, with 8 bases identical to TRBD1. The ends lost 3 bases at V and 6 bases at J; junction bases unmatched: 8. The CDR3 totals 14 residues. Looked up from germline, CDR1 is SGHDT and CDR2 is YYEEEE.

The rearrangement links TRBV10-3 to TRBJ2-3; D perhaps matches TRBD1 (6 bases). The CDR3 runs to 13 residues. Trimming pared 5 bases from V and 5 bases from J, leaving 11 bases between. The germline CDR1 and CDR2 sequences are ENHRY and SYGVKD. The CDR3 DNA follows: TGTGCCATCAGTCATGCAGGGGAAGATACGCAGTATTTT. Its protein is CAISHAGEDTQYF.

With respect to this clonotype: A read error may explain this, as a much larger clone is one base away. V is TRBV11-2 and J is TRBJ1-6; TRBD1 agrees at 7 bases. V dropped 1 base and J dropped 8; count of bases not matched to a gene: 8. The germline V gene encodes CDR1 SGHAT and CDR2 FQNNGV. The CDR3 sequence is 16 residues long. CDR3 DNA: TGTGCCAGCAGCTTAGTGTTCGGGACAGAGGATTCACCCCTCCACTTT. This translates into CASSLVFGTEDSPLHF. Complete variable domain (other parts from reference TRBV11-2 and TRBJ1-6): EAGVAQSPRYKIIEKRQSVAFWCNPISGHATLYWYQQILGQGPKLLIQFQNNGVVDDSQLPKDRFSAERLKGVDSTLKIQPAKLEDSAVYLCASSLVFGTEDSPLHFGNGTRLTVT.

At least ten counts were recorded for this clonotype. The chain carries TRBV7-8 and TRBJ2-4, with 13 bases identical to TRBD2. V dropped 1 base and J dropped 11; count of bases not matched to a gene: 5. This CDR3 contains 15 residues. Germline CDR1 SGHVS, CDR2 FQNEAQ. Here the CDR3 DNA reads TGTGCCAGCAGCTTAGGGACTAGCGGGAGTACTCTTCAGTACTTC. Protein sequence: CASSLGTSGSTLQYF. The complete variable domain, with remaining parts taken from reference TRBV7-8 and TRBJ2-4, reads GAGVSQSPRYKVAKRGQDVALRCDPISGHVSLFWYQQALGQGPEFLTYFQNEAQLDKSGLPSDRFFAERPEGSVSTLKIQRTQQEDSAVYLCASSLGTSGSTLQYFGAGTRLSVL.

There are many counts of this clonotype. This chain links TRBV10-3 with TRBJ2-7, with 8 bases that match TRBD2. This CDR3 is 15 amino acids long. With 8 bases clipped from V and 5 bases from J, the junction kept 14 bases outside the gene matches. Germline lookup yields CDR1 ENHRY and CDR2 SYGVKD. The DNA of the CDR3 is TGTGCCATCCGGCGCGACCTAGCGGGTACTAACGAGCAGTACTTC. Its translation is CAIRRDLAGTNEQYF.

The sample holds a few counts of this clonotype. This chain uses TRBV30 with TRBJ2-5; D possibly matches TRBD1 or TRBD2 (7 bases each). The J call may be in error: the DNA end matches TRBJ2-1 better. The CDR3 has 13 amino acids. Germline V gene sequence: CDR1 GTSNPN, CDR2 SVGIG (reference sequence). CDR3 protein: CAGLGGQYNEQFF. The DNA for the CDR3 is TGTGCCGGACTAGGGGGACAGTACAATGAGCAGTTCTTC.